This TCR beta chain was documented in a study of T cell repertoires in cytomegalovirus infection. Study-level information: Public TCR beta signatures indicated both CMV infection and matching HLA type.

Germline loops: CDR1 MDHEN, CDR2 SYDVKM. Trimming stripped 7 bases from V and 4 bases from J, with 22 bases between. The CDR3 length is 17 residues. This clonotype was recorded a few times. What it recognizes is unknown. MiXCR was run by TCRdb on the reads, yielding one entry per CDR3 protein. The sample includes 750,000 to 900,000 distinct CDR3 sequences, 29% of them seen just once. Study results and caveats: HLA-C-restricted CMV clonotypes gave the most frequent clonotype in two of eight donors. Pooled public TCR beta family frequency picked out CMV carriers with the relevant HLA.

Sequencing was performed on cultured CD8+ T cells from PBMCs, taken from culture after CMV antigen stimulation. This chain connects TRBV28 to TRBJ2-2, with a tentative D call TRBD1 (5 bases). The clonotype comes from a human donor in good health (CMV status not recorded). Some clones in this sample may be carry-over from other donors' samples. For the CDR3, the DNA is TGTGCCAGCATCCTCCTAAGGCTCAGGGAAGGCACCGGGGAGCTGTTTTTT. This translates into CASILLRLREGTGELFF.